The 26 T cell receptor beta chains presented below share a single source sample, sequenced in a study of blood T cell repertoires in COVID-19. The protocol was immunoSEQ multiplex PCR, while the TCRdb copy is restricted to in-frame clones and leaves out a portion. The sample carries 140,000 to 150,000 clones, 80% to 90% recorded once. The sequencing input was peripheral blood. The receptors come from a woman aged 60-75 years with COVID-19, enrolled during active disease.

This sequence joins TRBV19 and TRBJ1-5; D unclear. Germline V gene sequence: CDR1 LNHDA, CDR2 SQIVND (reference sequence). Trimming left V 4 bases short and J 1 base short, with 14 bases between. The CDR3 extends over 16 amino acids. Written as DNA, the CDR3 is TGTGCCAGTAGTACGGTGAAATCCGGGAGCAATCAGCCCCAGCATTTT. This codes for CASSTVKSGSNQPQHF.

V is TRBV6-5 and J is TRBJ1-1; D possibly corresponds to TRBD1 (5 bases). The CDR3 sequence is 13 residues long. The V end lost 6 bases, the J end lost 4 bases, and 12 bases lay between the germline ends. CDR1 is MNHEY and CDR2 is SVGAGI in the germline V gene. The CDR3 is CASRGGDGTEAFF. The CDR3 region has the DNA TGTGCCAGCAGAGGAGGGGACGGCACTGAAGCTTTCTTT.

This clone was counted only a few times. J is TRBJ2-1 and V is TRBV6-5; TRBD1 matches at 7 bases. CDR3 size: 15 residues. After removal of 6 bases from V and 2 bases from J, the junction contained 7 bases not matched to a gene. Looked up from germline, CDR1 is MNHEY and CDR2 is SVGAGI. The DNA of the CDR3 is TGTGCCAGCAGCGTCGACAGGGCCACCTACAATGAGCAGTTCTTC. It specifies CASSVDRATYNEQFF.

The genes are TRBV5-1 and TRBJ1-2; maybe TRBD1 (6 bases). Between the trimmed V and J ends, which lost 4 bases and 5 bases, there was a span of 15 bases. The germline gives CDR1 SGHRS, CDR2 YFSETQ. The CDR3 runs 14 residues. CDR3 protein: CASSTGTRWYGYTF. The CDR3 nucleotides are TGCGCCAGCAGCACCGGGACAAGATGGTATGGCTACACCTTC.

About this clone: A junction boundary mismatches the germline segment, possibly from a read error. The chain is built from TRBV13 and TRBJ1-3; TRBD1 is a possible D gene (6 bases). The CDR3 length is 15 residues. The germline V gene has CDR1 PRHDT and CDR2 FYEKMQ (reference sequence). CDR3 loop: CASSVGQYSGNTIYF. The CDR3 nucleotides read TGTGCCAGCAGCGTAGGACAGTACTCTGGAAACACCATATATTTT.

To note about this clone: Different DNA sequences within this sample yield the same CDR3. The rearrangement joins TRBV5-1 to TRBJ1-5; no clear D. V gave up 1 base and J gave up 0 bases, with 8 bases separating them. The CDR3 has 15 residues. Per germline, CDR1 SGHRS and CDR2 YFSETQ. The CDR3 DNA reads as TGCGCCAGCAGCTTGTCCGGGGATAGCAATCAGCCCCAGCATTTT. This translates into CASSLSGDSNQPQHF. Full variable domain (rest looked up from reference TRBV5-1 and TRBJ1-5): KAGVTQTPRYLIKTRGQQVTLSCSPISGHRSVSWYQQTPGQGLQFLFEYFSETQRNKGNFPGRFSGRQFSNSRSEMNVSTLELGDSALYLCASSLSGDSNQPQHFGDGTRLSIL.

The V call is TRBV19, the J call TRBJ2-1, with 9 bases that match TRBD1. CDR3 size: 14 residues. The J segment lost 8 bases and the V segment lost 4 bases, leaving 6 bases of the junction unmatched. The germline CDR1 and CDR2 sequences are LNHDA and SQIVND (reference sequence). In nucleotides, the CDR3 is TGTGCCAGTAGTACACGGGACAGGGTCTATGAGCAGTTCTTC. Translated, it gives CASSTRDRVYEQFF.

The chain combines TRBV2 with TRBJ2-5; 7 bases map to TRBD1. Germline V CDR1 and CDR2: SNHLY, FYNNEI. The CDR3 extends over 14 amino acids. V gave up 9 bases and J gave up 2 bases; unmatched junction bases: 9. The CDR3 is CASNEWDRQETQYF. CDR3 coding DNA: TGTGCCAGTAATGAATGGGACAGACAAGAGACCCAGTACTTC.

The sample holds one count of this clone. This chain uses TRBV4-1 with TRBJ2-2; no firm D call. The V end lost 4 bases, the J end lost 0 bases, and 9 bases lay between the germline ends. In germline, CDR1 is MGHRA, CDR2 YSYEKL. The length of the CDR3 is 15 residues. The CDR3 DNA reads as TGCGCCAGCAGCCCCACATCTCCGAACACCGGGGAGCTGTTTTTT. It yields the protein CASSPTSPNTGELFF.

The chain couples TRBV24-1 to TRBJ1-1; tentatively, D is TRBD1 (5 bases). Germline V CDR1 and CDR2: KGHDR, SFDVKD. This CDR3 is 14 amino acids long. Trimming took 5 bases from V and 1 from J, leaving 10 bases between them. The CDR3 nucleotides read TGTGCCACCAGTGTCGGGGGTGGGAACACTGAAGCTTTCTTT. Translating gives CATSVGGGNTEAFF.

The chain employs TRBV27 and TRBJ2-7, with D maybe TRBD1 (6 bases). V lost 0 bases, J lost 0 bases, and 12 bases lay in between. Germline V gene lookup returns CDR1 MNHEY and CDR2 SMNVEV (reference sequence). CDR3 length: 16 residues. DNA for the CDR3: TGTGCCAGCAGTTTATCGGGCAGGGGCCTCTCCTACGAGCAGTACTTC. Its protein product is CASSLSGRGLSYEQYF.

This rearrangement joins TRBV5-1 to TRBJ1-2; tentative D call: TRBD1 (6 bases). The V end was cut by 3 bases, the J end by 7 bases, with 10 bases between. This CDR3 region has 12 residues. Germline V gives CDR1 SGHRS, CDR2 YFSETQ. The CDR3 protein is CASSWAGVGYTF. Here the CDR3 DNA reads TGCGCCAGCAGCTGGGCAGGGGTTGGCTACACCTTC.

The chain employs TRBV5-4 and TRBJ2-1, with unresolved D. Germline lookup yields CDR1 SGHNT and CDR2 YYREEE (reference sequence). Between the trimmed V and J ends, which lost 6 bases and 6 bases, there was a span of 19 bases. The CDR3 has 15 residues. CDR3 DNA: TGTGCCAGCACCCTTGACTCCGACCTAGGCAATGAGCAGTTCTTC. Translating gives CASTLDSDLGNEQFF. Using reference TRBV5-4 and TRBJ2-1 for the parts outside the CDR3, the full variable domain is ETGVTQSPTHLIKTRGQQVTLRCSSQSGHNTVSWYQQALGQGPQFIFQYYREEENGRGNFPPRFSGLQFPNYSSELNVNALELDDSALYLCASTLDSDLGNEQFFGPGTRLTVL.

The chain joins TRBV6-5 to TRBJ1-1; D ambiguous. Trimming removed 6 bases from V and 3 bases from J, with 11 bases in between. The CDR3 has 13 residues. The V gene's germline CDR1 is MNHEY and CDR2 SVGAGI. In DNA, the CDR3 is TGTGCCAGCAGATCGTGGAGGGACACTGAAGCTTTCTTT. This translates into CASRSWRDTEAFF.

V gene TRBV6-2 or TRBV6-3 combines with J gene TRBJ1-2; D possibly corresponds to TRBD1 (5 bases). The V gene's germline CDR1 is MNHEY and CDR2 SVGEGT. Deletions cut 4 bases from V and 3 bases from J, with 12 bases between. This CDR3 is built from 14 residues. CDR3 DNA: TGTGCCAGCAGTTGGGCAGGGTATTACTATGGCTACACCTTC. This codes for CASSWAGYYYGYTF.

The rearrangement uses TRBV27 and TRBJ2-4; 7 nucleotides match TRBD2. V lost 3 bases to trimming and J lost 6 bases; unmatched junction nucleotides: 5. Germline CDR1 MNHEY, CDR2 SMNVEV (reference sequence). The CDR3 has 14 residues. This chain's CDR3 is CASSFGGDLNIQYF. DNA for the CDR3: TGTGCCAGCAGTTTTGGGGGGGACCTAAACATTCAGTACTTC.

The J gene is TRBJ2-1, the V gene TRBV19, with 12 bases that match TRBD1. From germline, CDR1 is LNHDA and CDR2 SQIVND (reference sequence). V trimming: 0 bases; J trimming: 6 bases; junction bases outside the gene matches: 6. The CDR3 runs 17 residues. In DNA, the CDR3 is TGTGCCAGTAGTATAGACGCCGGGACAGGGGGCCTCAATGAGCAGTTCTTC. It yields the protein CASSIDAGTGGLNEQFF.

This clone appeared many times. The chain uses TRBV21-1 and TRBJ1-1; the table gives TRBD1 as D, unverified against the DNA. TRBV21-1 is shown as a pseudogene. The CDR3 spans 14 residues. CDR3 in DNA: TGTGCCAGCAGCAAAGGGCAGGGAAACACTGAAGCTTTCTTT. Its translation is CASSKGQGNTEAFF.

The rearrangement links TRBV6-1 to TRBJ2-3; no clear D gene. CDR1 and CDR2 from the germline V gene are MNHNS and SASEGT. Trimming cost V 2 bases and J 0 bases, with 6 bases left between them. The CDR3 is 14 residues long. The CDR3 DNA reads TGTGCCAGCAGTGAACAGGCAAGCACAGATACGCAGTATTTT. As protein: CASSEQASTDTQYF.

This sequence joins TRBV6-6 and TRBJ1-1; D remains ambiguous. CDR3 length: 14 amino acids. Germline assignment: CDR1 MNHNY and CDR2 SVGAGI (reference sequence). V was pared by 5 bases and J by 1 base, with 11 bases between. The CDR3, as DNA: TGTGCCAGCAGTCTGAGGGCGACGAACACTGAAGCTTTCTTT. Translated: CASSLRATNTEAFF.

The rearrangement joins TRBV19 to TRBJ2-7; unclear D gene. Germline CDR1 reads LNHDA; CDR2 reads SQIVND (reference sequence). This CDR3 spans 13 amino acids. Trimming pared 5 bases from V and 5 bases from J, leaving 13 bases between. The CDR3 protein is CASSPYVQDEQYF. The CDR3, as DNA: TGTGCCAGTAGTCCTTACGTCCAGGACGAGCAGTACTTC. Together with reference TRBV19 and TRBJ2-7, the CDR3 gives the full variable domain: DGGITQSPKYLFRKEGQNVTLSCEQNLNHDAMYWYRQDPGQGLRLIYYSQIVNDFQKGDIAEGYSVSREKKESFPLTVTSAQKNPTAFYLCASSPYVQDEQYFGPGTRLTVT.

The chain recombines TRBV7-9 with TRBJ1-1, with 8 bases fitting TRBD1. Germline V gene data show CDR1 as SEHNR and CDR2 as FQNEAQ (reference sequence). Trimming at V came to 5 bases and at J to 5 bases, leaving 10 bases not matched to a gene. The CDR3 has 15 amino acids. The DNA for the CDR3 is TGTGCCAGCAGCCCCGTACAGGGGGGGTTAACTGAAGCTTTCTTT. It is translated as CASSPVQGGLTEAFF.

At least ten counts were recorded for this clone. The chain couples TRBV10-2 to TRBJ2-1, with D maybe TRBD1 (6 bases). The CDR3 has 12 amino acids. CDR1 WSHSY and CDR2 SAAADI come from the germline V gene. Trimming stripped 2 bases from V and 10 bases from J, with 9 bases between. As DNA, the CDR3 is TGCGCCAGCAGTGAGGACAGGATGGAGCAGTTCTTC. Amino acid sequence: CASSEDRMEQFF.

The chain combines TRBV5-1 with TRBJ2-5; TRBD2 matches 8 bases. This CDR3 region has 16 residues. Trimming took 3 bases from V and 4 from J; bases not matched to a gene: 11. The V gene's germline CDR1 is SGHRS and CDR2 YFSETQ. This chain's CDR3 is CASSSELAAVGETQYF. The CDR3, as DNA: TGCGCCAGCAGCTCGGAACTAGCGGCCGTGGGAGAGACCCAGTACTTC.

CDR3 in amino acids: CAITGQWSYEQYF. The CDR3 bases are TGTGCCATCACGGGACAGTGGTCCTACGAGCAGTACTTC. The rearrangement links TRBV10-3 to TRBJ2-7; 7 bases match TRBD1. From germline, CDR1 is ENHRY and CDR2 SYGVKD. The CDR3 consists of 13 residues. V shed 7 bases, J shed 1 base, and the junction held 4 bases outside the gene matches.

The chain employs TRBV7-6 and TRBJ2-1, with 12 bases identical to TRBD2. The germline CDR1 and CDR2 sequences are SGHVS and FNYEAQ. J was trimmed by 2 bases and V by 1 base; bases with no gene match: 6. The CDR3 loop spans 18 amino acids. CDR3 region: CASSLVVTSGGTYNEQFF. The CDR3 DNA sequence: TGTGCCAGCAGCTTAGTAGTAACTAGCGGGGGGACCTACAATGAGCAGTTCTTC.